This TCR beta chain comes out of a study of cytomegalovirus exposure and HLA in healthy donors. The V gene lost 6 bases and the J gene lost 7 bases, with 10 bases spanning the gap. This CDR3 spans 13 amino acids. The germline V gene encodes CDR1 KGHSH and CDR2 LQKENI. Primers: 60 Vbeta forward and 13 Jbeta reverse. The method was immunoSEQ multiplex PCR; TCRdb's version includes in-frame clones alone and lacks a portion of them. The sample consists of 120,000 or so clones, roughly four fifths of them appearing once. The sample comprised PBMCs. The sequence came from a male donor in good health and CMV-seropositive. This rearrangement joins TRBV18 to TRBJ1-6; D might be TRBD1 (5 bases). DNA for the CDR3: TGTGCCAGCTCGCCCGACAGAAATTCACCCCTCCACTTT. Protein sequence: CASSPDRNSPLHF. The variable domain in full, completed from reference TRBV18 and TRBJ1-6, reads NAGVMQNPRHLVRRRGQEARLRCSPMKGHSHVYWYRQLPEEGLKFMVYLQKENIIDESGMPKERFSAEFPKEGPSILRIQQVVRGDSAAYFCASSPDRNSPLHFGNGTRLTVT.